A single T cell receptor (beta chain) is shown here with its context. No antigen is known for it. The data derive from a study of CD8 T cells in ankylosing spondylitis. Quantitative barcoded 5'-RACE was used to prepare TCR beta libraries. Each CDR3 protein is one row after TCRdb ran MiXCR on the 5' RACE reads. The sample has about 110,000 distinct CDR3 sequences, about 25% seen once. General study points: Fewer than ten highly homologous variants made up a TCR beta motif, and this motif appeared characteristic of ankylosing spondylitis blood. Disease-associated clones were reportedly significantly overrepresented in matched ankylosing spondylitis synovial fluid. Disease-linked clones bore a CD8+ phenotype and were relatively rare in peripheral blood.

CDR3 length: 14 residues. The germline V gene has CDR1 SNHLY and CDR2 FYNNEI. The germline V and J ends were trimmed by 0 bases and 4 bases, with 8 bases remaining between them. Sequencing was performed on synovial fluid, either unsorted or a sorted T cell fraction (not recorded which). This chain joins TRBV2 and TRBJ2-3; D remains ambiguous. The sequence came from a male donor with ankylosing spondylitis. The DNA of the CDR3 is TGTGCCAGCAGTGAAGCGCGCCGGGCAGATACGCAGTATTTT. Residues: CASSEARRADTQYF.